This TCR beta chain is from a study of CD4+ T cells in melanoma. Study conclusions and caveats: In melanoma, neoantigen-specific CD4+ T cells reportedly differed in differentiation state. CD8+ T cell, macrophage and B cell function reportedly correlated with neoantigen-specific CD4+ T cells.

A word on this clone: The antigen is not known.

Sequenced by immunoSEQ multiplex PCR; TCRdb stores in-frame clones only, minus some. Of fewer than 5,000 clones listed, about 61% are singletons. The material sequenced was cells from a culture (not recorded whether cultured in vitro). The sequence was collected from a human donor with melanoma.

DNA of the CDR3: TGTGCCAGCGCCCGGACATCCAACACCGGGGAGCTGTTTTTT. This sequence encodes CASARTSNTGELFF. The V and J genes are TRBV28 and TRBJ2-2; D is perhaps TRBD1 (5 bases). Germline loops: CDR1 MDHEN, CDR2 SYDVKM. CDR3 size: 14 residues. Trimming pared 8 bases from V and 2 bases from J, leaving 12 bases between.